Following are 4 T cell receptor beta chains from one sample sequenced in a study of T cells in Graves' hyperthyroidism and ophthalmopathy. Regions amplified from RNA transcripts were the TCR beta CDR3 regions. During a first-round RT-PCR of the TCR CDR3, the HTBI primer set was used. One entry per CDR3 protein results from TCRdb running MiXCR on the multiplex PCR reads. The sample holds around 450,000 distinct CDR3 sequences, roughly an eighth seen once. The sample was blood. Receptor source: a woman in her late teens or twenties with Graves' hyperthyroidism.

This clonotype was picked up many times. The J gene is TRBJ1-1, the V gene TRBV6-1, with D possibly being TRBD1 (5 bases). This CDR3 has 14 residues. Trimming cost V 6 bases and J 0 bases, with 11 bases left between them. CDR1 and CDR2 (germline): MNHNS, SASEGT. CDR3 in amino acids: CASRRQSMNTEAFF. The CDR3 coding sequence is TGTGCCAGCAGAAGACAGAGCATGAACACTGAAGCTTTCTTT.

The rearrangement uses TRBV10-3 and TRBJ2-7, with 11 nucleotides matching TRBD1. Per the germline V gene, CDR1 is ENHRY and CDR2 is SYGVKD. The CDR3 covers 12 residues. The V gene end was trimmed by 10 bases and the J gene end by 5 bases; junction bases not matched to a gene: 4. CDR3 DNA: TGTGCCACCGGGACAGGGGGTGACGAGCAGTACTTC. Amino acids: CATGTGGDEQYF.

This clonotype was recorded at least ten times. This sequence joins TRBV28 and TRBJ1-2; D is ambiguous. CDR1 MDHEN and CDR2 SYDVKM come from the germline V gene. This CDR3 contains 13 residues. Between the trimmed V and J ends, which lost 7 bases and 10 bases, there was a span of 19 bases. CDR3 sequence reads: CASTRAGPRDYTF. The DNA for the CDR3 is TGTGCCAGCACTCGAGCTGGCCCACGGGACTACACCTTC.

This clonotype was detected many times. The chain couples TRBV28 to TRBJ2-3; 11 bases are shared with TRBD2. The V gene end was trimmed by 5 bases and the J gene end by 4 bases; junction bases not matched to a gene: 8. Germline CDR1 reads MDHEN; CDR2 reads SYDVKM. There are 16 residues in the CDR3. The CDR3 DNA reads as TGTGCCAGCAGTCCCAGACTAGCGGGGAGCCCAGATACGCAGTATTTT. This encodes CASSPRLAGSPDTQYF.